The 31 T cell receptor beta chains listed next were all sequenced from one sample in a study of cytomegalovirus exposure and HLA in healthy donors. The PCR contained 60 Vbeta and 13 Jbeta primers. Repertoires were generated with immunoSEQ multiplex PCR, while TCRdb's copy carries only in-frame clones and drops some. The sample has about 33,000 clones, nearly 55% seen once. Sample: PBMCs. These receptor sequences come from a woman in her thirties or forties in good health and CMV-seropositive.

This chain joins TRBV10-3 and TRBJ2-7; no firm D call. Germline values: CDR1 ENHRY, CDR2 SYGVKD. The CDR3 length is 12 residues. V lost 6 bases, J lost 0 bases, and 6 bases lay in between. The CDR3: CAISLNSYEQYF. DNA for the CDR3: TGTGCCATCAGCCTAAACTCCTACGAGCAGTACTTC.

The CDR3 DNA reads TGCAGCGTTGAATTTCGGACAGGGGGCGAGGGAAACTATGGCTACACCTTC. Amino acids: CSVEFRTGGEGNYGYTF. This chain connects TRBV29-1 to TRBJ1-2; 11 bases agree with TRBD1. CDR3 length equals 17 residues. With V trimmed by 2 bases and J by 2 bases, 10 bases remained unmatched. Germline CDR1 and CDR2: SQVTM and ANQGSEA.

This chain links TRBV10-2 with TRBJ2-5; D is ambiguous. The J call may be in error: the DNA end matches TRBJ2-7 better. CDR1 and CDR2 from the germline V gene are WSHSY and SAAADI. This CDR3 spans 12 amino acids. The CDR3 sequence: CASRDNSYEQYF. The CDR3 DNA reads TGCGCCAGCAGAGACAACTCCTACGAGCAGTACTTC.

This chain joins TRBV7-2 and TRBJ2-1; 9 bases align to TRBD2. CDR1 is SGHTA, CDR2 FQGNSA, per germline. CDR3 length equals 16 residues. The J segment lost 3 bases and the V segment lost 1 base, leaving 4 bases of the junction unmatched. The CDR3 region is CASSLGRGGFYNEQFF. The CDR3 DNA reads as TGTGCCAGCAGCTTAGGGCGGGGGGGGTTCTACAATGAGCAGTTCTTC.

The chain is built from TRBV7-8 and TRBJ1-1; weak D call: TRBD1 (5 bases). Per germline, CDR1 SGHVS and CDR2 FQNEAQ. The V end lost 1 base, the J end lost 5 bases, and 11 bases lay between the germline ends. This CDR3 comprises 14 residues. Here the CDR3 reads CASSLGGVVTEAFF. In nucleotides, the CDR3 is TGTGCCAGCAGCTTAGGGGGCGTTGTTACTGAAGCTTTCTTT.

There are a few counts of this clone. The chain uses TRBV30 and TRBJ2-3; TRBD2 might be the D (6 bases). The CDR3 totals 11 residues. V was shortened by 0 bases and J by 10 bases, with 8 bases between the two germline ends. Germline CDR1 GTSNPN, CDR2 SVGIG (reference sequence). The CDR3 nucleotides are TGTGCCTGGAGTGTGGAGGGTGCGCAGTATTTT. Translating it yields CAWSVEGAQYF.

The CDR3 DNA sequence: TGTGCCAGCAGCTTAACACTAGCGGGGGGAATCGAGCAGTACTTC. Amino acids: CASSLTLAGGIEQYF. The rearrangement joins TRBV7-2 to TRBJ2-7, with TRBD2 matching over 12 bases. The CDR3 is 15 amino acids. CDR1 is SGHTA and CDR2 is FQGNSA in the germline V gene. With 2 bases clipped from V and 6 bases from J, the junction kept 5 bases outside the gene matches.

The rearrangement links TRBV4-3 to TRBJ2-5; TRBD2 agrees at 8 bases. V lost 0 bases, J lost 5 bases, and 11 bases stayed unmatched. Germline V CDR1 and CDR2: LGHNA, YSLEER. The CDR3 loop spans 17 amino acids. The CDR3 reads CASSQEWAGGSYETQYF. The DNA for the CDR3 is TGCGCCAGCAGCCAAGAATGGGCGGGGGGCTCTTATGAGACCCAGTACTTC.

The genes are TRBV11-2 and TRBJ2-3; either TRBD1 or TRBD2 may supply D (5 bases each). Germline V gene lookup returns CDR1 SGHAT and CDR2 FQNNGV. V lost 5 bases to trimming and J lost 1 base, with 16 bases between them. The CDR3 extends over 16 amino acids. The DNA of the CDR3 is TGTGCCAGCAGCCTAGGGGCTAGCCTACGCACAGATACGCAGTATTTT. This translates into CASSLGASLRTDTQYF.

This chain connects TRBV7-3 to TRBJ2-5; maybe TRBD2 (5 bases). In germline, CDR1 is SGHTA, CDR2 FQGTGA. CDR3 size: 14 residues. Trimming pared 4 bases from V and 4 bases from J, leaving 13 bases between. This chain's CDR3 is CASSSGGQTETQYF. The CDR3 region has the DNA TGTGCCAGCAGCTCAGGAGGCCAGACAGAGACCCAGTACTTC.

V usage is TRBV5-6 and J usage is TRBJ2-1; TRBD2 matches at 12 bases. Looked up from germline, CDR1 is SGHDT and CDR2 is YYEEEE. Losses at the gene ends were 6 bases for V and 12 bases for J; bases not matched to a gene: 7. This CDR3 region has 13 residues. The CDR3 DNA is TGTGCCAGCAACAAACTAGCGGGGGGCACGCAGTTCTTC. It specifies CASNKLAGGTQFF.

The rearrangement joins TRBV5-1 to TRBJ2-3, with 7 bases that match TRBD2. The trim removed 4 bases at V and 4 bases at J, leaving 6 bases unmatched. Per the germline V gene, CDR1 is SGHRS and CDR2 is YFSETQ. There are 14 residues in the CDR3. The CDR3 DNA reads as TGCGCCAGCAGCCCACGGGGGGTGGCAGATACGCAGTATTTT. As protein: CASSPRGVADTQYF.

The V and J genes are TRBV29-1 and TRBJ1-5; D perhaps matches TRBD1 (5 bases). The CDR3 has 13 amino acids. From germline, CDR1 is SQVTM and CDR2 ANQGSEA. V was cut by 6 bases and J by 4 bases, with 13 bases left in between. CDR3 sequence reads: CSVKDSSNQPQHF. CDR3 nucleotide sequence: TGCAGCGTAAAAGACAGCTCTAATCAGCCCCAGCATTTT.

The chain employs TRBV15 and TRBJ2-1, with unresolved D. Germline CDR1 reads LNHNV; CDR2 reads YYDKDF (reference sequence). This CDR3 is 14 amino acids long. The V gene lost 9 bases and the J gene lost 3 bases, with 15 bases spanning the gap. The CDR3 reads CATRIGNDYNEQFF. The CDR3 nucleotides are TGTGCCACAAGAATTGGCAATGACTACAATGAGCAGTTCTTC.

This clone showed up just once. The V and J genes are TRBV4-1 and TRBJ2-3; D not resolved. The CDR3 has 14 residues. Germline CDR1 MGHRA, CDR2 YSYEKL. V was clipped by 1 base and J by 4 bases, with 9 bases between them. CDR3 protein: CASSQVVAPDTQYF. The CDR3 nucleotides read TGCGCCAGCAGCCAAGTGGTAGCCCCAGATACGCAGTATTTT.

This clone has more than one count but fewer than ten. CDR3 amino acids: CASSPAGGGTQYF. The CDR3 nucleotides are TGTGCCAGCAGTCCCGCTGGGGGAGGTACGCAGTATTTT. The chain recombines TRBV6-5 with TRBJ2-3, with D maybe TRBD2 (6 bases). Trimming removed 5 bases at V and 8 bases at J, with 14 bases between. The CDR3 totals 13 residues. The germline V gene has CDR1 MNHEY and CDR2 SVGAGI.

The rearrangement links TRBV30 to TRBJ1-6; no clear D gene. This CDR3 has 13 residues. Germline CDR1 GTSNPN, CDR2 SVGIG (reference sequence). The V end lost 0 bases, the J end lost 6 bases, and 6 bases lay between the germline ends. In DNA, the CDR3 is TGTGCCTGGAGTGTAGCCCGTAATTCACCCCTCCACTTT. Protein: CAWSVARNSPLHF.

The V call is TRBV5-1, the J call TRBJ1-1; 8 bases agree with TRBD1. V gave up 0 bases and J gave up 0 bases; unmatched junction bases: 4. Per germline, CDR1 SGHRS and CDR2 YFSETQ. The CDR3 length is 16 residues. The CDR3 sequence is CASSLGGQGLNTEAFF. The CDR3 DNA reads TGCGCCAGCAGCTTGGGTGGACAGGGCCTGAACACTGAAGCTTTCTTT.

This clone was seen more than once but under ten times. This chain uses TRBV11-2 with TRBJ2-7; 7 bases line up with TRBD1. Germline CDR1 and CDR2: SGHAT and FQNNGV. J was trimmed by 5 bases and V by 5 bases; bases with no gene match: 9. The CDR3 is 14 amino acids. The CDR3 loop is CASSEYGTGDEQYF. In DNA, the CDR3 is TGTGCCAGCAGCGAATATGGAACAGGGGACGAGCAGTACTTC.

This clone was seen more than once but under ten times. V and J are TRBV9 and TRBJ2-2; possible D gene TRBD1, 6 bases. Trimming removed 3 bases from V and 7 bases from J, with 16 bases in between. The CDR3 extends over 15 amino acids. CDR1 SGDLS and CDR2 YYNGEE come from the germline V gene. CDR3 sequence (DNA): TGTGCCAGCAGCGCAGGGGCGACAACATTCGGGGAGCTGTTTTTT. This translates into CASSAGATTFGELFF.

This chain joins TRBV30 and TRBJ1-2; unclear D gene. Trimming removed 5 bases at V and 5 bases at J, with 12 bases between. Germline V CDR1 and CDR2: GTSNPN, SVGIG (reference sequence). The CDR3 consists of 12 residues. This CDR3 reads CAWLRSGYGYTF. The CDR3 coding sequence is TGTGCCTGGCTGAGGAGTGGATATGGCTACACCTTC.

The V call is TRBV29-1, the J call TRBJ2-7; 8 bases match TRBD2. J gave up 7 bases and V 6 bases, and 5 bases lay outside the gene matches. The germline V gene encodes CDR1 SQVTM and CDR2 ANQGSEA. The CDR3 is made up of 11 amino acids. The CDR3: CSVSTSGEQYF. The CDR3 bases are TGCAGCGTCTCCACTAGCGGTGAGCAGTACTTC.

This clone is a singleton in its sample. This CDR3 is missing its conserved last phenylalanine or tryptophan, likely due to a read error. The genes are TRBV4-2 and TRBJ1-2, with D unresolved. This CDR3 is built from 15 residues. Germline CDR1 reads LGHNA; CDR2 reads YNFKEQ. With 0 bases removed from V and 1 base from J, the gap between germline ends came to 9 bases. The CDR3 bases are TGTGCCAGCAGCCAAGATCCCACCGGTAACTATGGCTACACCGTC. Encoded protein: CASSQDPTGNYGYTV.

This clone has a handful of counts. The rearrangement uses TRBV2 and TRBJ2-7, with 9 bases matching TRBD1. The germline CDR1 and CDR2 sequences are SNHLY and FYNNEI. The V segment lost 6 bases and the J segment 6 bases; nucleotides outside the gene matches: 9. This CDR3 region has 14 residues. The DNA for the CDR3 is TGTGCCAGCAGCTGGGGACAGGGAATTCGCGAGCAGTACTTC. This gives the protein CASSWGQGIREQYF. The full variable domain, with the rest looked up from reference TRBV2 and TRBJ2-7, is EPEVTQTPSHQVTQMGQEVILRCVPISNHLYFYWYRQILGQKVEFLVSFYNNEISEKSEIFDDQFSVERPDGSNFTLKIRSTKLEDSAMYFCASSWGQGIREQYFGPGTRLTVT.

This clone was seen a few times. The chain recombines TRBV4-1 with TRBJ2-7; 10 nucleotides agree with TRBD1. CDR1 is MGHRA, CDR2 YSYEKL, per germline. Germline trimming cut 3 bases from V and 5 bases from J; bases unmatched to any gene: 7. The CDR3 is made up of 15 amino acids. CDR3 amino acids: CASSQSGTGVHEQYF. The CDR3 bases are TGCGCCAGCAGCCAGTCCGGGACAGGGGTCCACGAGCAGTACTTC.

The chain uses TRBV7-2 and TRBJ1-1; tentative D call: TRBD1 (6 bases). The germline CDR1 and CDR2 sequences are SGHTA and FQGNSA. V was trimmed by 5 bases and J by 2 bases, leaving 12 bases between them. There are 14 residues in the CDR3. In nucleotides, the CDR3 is TGTGCCAGCAGCCCTAGACAGGCAAACACTGAAGCTTTCTTT. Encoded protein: CASSPRQANTEAFF.

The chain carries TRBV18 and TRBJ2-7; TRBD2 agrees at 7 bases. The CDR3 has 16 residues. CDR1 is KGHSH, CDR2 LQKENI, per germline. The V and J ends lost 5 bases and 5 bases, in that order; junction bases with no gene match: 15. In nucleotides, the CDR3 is TGTGCCAGCTCATCAAGGGAGGGATTGATTCGGAACGAGCAGTACTTC. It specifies CASSSREGLIRNEQYF.

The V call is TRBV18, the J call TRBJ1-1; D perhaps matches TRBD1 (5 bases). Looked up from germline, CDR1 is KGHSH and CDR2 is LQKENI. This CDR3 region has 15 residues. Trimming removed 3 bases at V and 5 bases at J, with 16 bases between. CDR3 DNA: TGTGCCAGCTCACCGGGTAGGCAGGGAGGGACTGAAGCTTTCTTT. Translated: CASSPGRQGGTEAFF.

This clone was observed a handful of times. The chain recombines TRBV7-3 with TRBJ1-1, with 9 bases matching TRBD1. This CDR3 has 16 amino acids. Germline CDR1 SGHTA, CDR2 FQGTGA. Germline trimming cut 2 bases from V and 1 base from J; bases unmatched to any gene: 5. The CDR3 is CASSLLGTGTNTEAFF. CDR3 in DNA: TGTGCCAGCAGCTTATTAGGGACAGGGACGAACACTGAAGCTTTCTTT.

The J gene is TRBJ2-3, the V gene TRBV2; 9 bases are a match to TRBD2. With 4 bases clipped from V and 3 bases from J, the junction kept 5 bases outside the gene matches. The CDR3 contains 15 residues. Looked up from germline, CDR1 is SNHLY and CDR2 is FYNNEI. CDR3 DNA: TGTGCCAGCAGTGGGCGGGGGGGCGGTACAGATACGCAGTATTTT. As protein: CASSGRGGGTDTQYF.

CDR3 region: CASKQGRVDTQYF. The CDR3 nucleotides read TGTGCCAGCAAACAGGGGCGGGTGGATACGCAGTATTTT. The rearrangement uses TRBV28 and TRBJ2-3; 7 nucleotides agree with TRBD1. Germline trimming cut 7 bases from V and 6 bases from J; bases unmatched to any gene: 7. Germline CDR1 MDHEN, CDR2 SYDVKM. This CDR3 has 13 residues.